This T cell receptor beta chain was recovered during a study of cytomegalovirus exposure and HLA in healthy donors. Comments on this clone: Its antigen is not identified.

PCR used 60 Vbeta primers and 13 Jbeta primers. Sequencing was performed with immunoSEQ multiplex PCR; in TCRdb, only in-frame clones are kept and a portion is missing. The sample carries some 130,000 clones, about 74% recorded once. General observations from the study: Across HLA loci, a later analysis found differing TCR association rates, with DRB1 most and HLA-C fewest.

Specimen: PBMCs. The TCR comes from a man between 40 and 49 years old in good health and CMV-seronegative.

The CDR3 is CASSPGGFREKLFF. DNA for the CDR3: TGTGCCAGCAGCCCGGGGGGGTTCAGGGAAAAACTGTTTTTT. The J gene is TRBJ1-4, the V gene TRBV28, with D perhaps TRBD1 (5 bases). The V gene lost 6 bases and the J gene lost 8 bases, with 16 bases spanning the gap. Germline V lookup: CDR1 MDHEN, CDR2 SYDVKM. The CDR3 spans 14 residues.